The clone carrying this TCR beta chain was counted only a few times. This CDR3 comprises 13 residues. Trimming took 2 bases from V and 6 from J, leaving 8 bases between them. Per the germline V gene, CDR1 is GTSNPN and CDR2 is SVGIG (reference sequence). These data are taken from a study of response to subunit inactivated influenza vaccine. TCRdb reprocessed the RT-PCR reads with MiXCR, giving one entry per CDR3 protein. The sample includes about 650,000 distinct CDR3 sequences, 15% to 18% of them seen just once. V gene TRBV30 combines with J gene TRBJ1-6; D may be TRBD1 (5 bases). The sequenced sample was PBMCs from blood, obtained 11 to 12 days after vaccination. This clonotype was sampled from a man over 45 who received an inactivated influenza vaccine. The chain's CDR3 is CAWSWGSNSPLHF. The DNA of the CDR3 is TGTGCCTGGAGTTGGGGCAGTAATTCACCCCTCCACTTT.